The 24 T cell receptor beta chains below all came from one sample that was sequenced in a study of T-cell memory formation after mild COVID-19. One entry per CDR3 protein results from TCRdb running MiXCR on the 5' RACE reads. The profile shows approximately 560,000 distinct CDR3 sequences, about 18% of them singletons. Sequencing was carried out using PBMCs or a T cell subset sorted from them (not recorded which). The source is an adult woman who had mild COVID-19 (a few samples of this study predate the infection). Cell type and time point are not known.

This clonotype was picked up many times. The CDR3 region is CASSGGSAETQYF. The DNA for the CDR3 is TGCGCCAGCAGCGGAGGCTCGGCGGAGACCCAGTACTTC. This chain joins TRBV5-1 and TRBJ2-5; the D gene is possibly TRBD2 (5 bases). CDR1 is SGHRS, CDR2 YFSETQ, per germline. The germline V and J ends were trimmed by 4 bases and 5 bases, with 12 bases remaining between them. The CDR3 runs to 13 residues.

V is TRBV24-1 and J is TRBJ1-6; TRBD1 is a possible D gene (6 bases). V was pared by 4 bases and J by 3 bases, with 15 bases between. The germline gives CDR1 KGHDR, CDR2 SFDVKD. The CDR3 runs 17 residues. CDR3 bases: TGTGCCACCAGTGACTCGGCCAAAGGGGGCTATAATTCACCCCTCCACTTT. Protein: CATSDSAKGGYNSPLHF.

J is TRBJ2-7 and V is TRBV15; D remains unclear. The CDR3 covers 12 residues. Trimming pared 4 bases from V and 0 bases from J, leaving 4 bases between. The germline CDR1 and CDR2 sequences are LNHNV and YYDKDF (reference sequence). CDR3 nucleotide sequence: TGTGCCACCAGCATCGGCTCCTACGAGCAGTACTTC. Protein: CATSIGSYEQYF. The variable domain in full, with the rest retrieved from reference TRBV15 and TRBJ2-7, is DAMVIQNPRYQVTQFGKPVTLSCSQTLNHNVMYWYQQKSSQAPKLLFHYYDKDFNNEADTPDNFQSRRPNTSFCFLDIRSPGLGDTAMYLCATSIGSYEQYFGPGTRLTVT.

This sequence joins TRBV5-1 and TRBJ2-7, with TRBD1 matching 7 bases. Trimming cost V 4 bases and J 4 bases; bases outside gene matches: 8. CDR3 size: 14 residues. Germline loops: CDR1 SGHRS, CDR2 YFSETQ. The DNA of the CDR3 is TGCGCCAGCAGCACTGGACAGGAATCTTACGAGCAGTACTTC. Its protein product is CASSTGQESYEQYF.

This clonotype was observed a handful of times. The chain uses TRBV11-2 and TRBJ2-5; 12 bases are shared with TRBD2. The V segment lost 2 bases and the J segment 2 bases; nucleotides outside the gene matches: 9. Germline V gene sequence: CDR1 SGHAT, CDR2 FQNNGV. This CDR3 spans 18 amino acids. The CDR3 loop reads CASSLFGLAGGPQETQYF. CDR3 nucleotides: TGTGCCAGCAGCTTATTTGGGCTAGCGGGAGGGCCTCAAGAGACCCAGTACTTC.

The chain employs TRBV6-5 and TRBJ1-2; unclear D gene. V was cut by 1 base and J by 6 bases, with 21 bases left in between. The germline V gene encodes CDR1 MNHEY and CDR2 SVGAGI. The CDR3 has 17 residues. The chain's CDR3 is CASSYYFPPRSDDGYTF. CDR3 bases: TGTGCCAGCAGTTACTATTTCCCCCCCAGGTCCGACGATGGCTACACCTTC.

The V call is TRBV20-1, the J call TRBJ2-1; D remains ambiguous. The V end lost 4 bases, the J end lost 2 bases, and 12 bases lay between the germline ends. Looked up from germline, CDR1 is DFQATT and CDR2 is SNEGSKA (reference sequence). The CDR3 runs to 14 residues. The chain's CDR3 is CSAIEQMTYNEQFF. The CDR3 DNA follows: TGCAGTGCTATAGAACAGATGACCTACAATGAGCAGTTCTTC.

CDR3 protein: CATSRESARSYSNQPQHF. The CDR3, as DNA: TGTGCCACCAGCAGAGAAAGTGCCCGGAGCTATAGCAATCAGCCCCAGCATTTT. This chain connects TRBV15 to TRBJ1-5, with D hard to call. This CDR3 region has 18 residues. Germline V lookup: CDR1 LNHNV, CDR2 YYDKDF (reference sequence). V lost 0 bases to trimming and J lost 0 bases, with 15 bases between them.

This clonotype was counted ten times or more. The chain uses TRBV29-1 and TRBJ2-5, with a possible D match to TRBD1 (6 bases). The ends were cut back, 1 base at V and 4 bases at J, with 16 bases in the middle. Looked up from germline, CDR1 is SQVTM and CDR2 is ANQGSEA. The CDR3 is made up of 15 amino acids. The CDR3 region has the DNA TGCAGCGTTGAAGGACGGCAGGGGTCGTCAGAGACCCAGTACTTC. Amino acid sequence: CSVEGRQGSSETQYF.

This clonotype showed up just a few times. The rearrangement links TRBV25-1 to TRBJ1-2; D gene ambiguous. V dropped 3 bases and J dropped 3 bases, with 8 bases sitting between them. CDR1 is MGHDK, CDR2 SYGVNS, per germline. The CDR3 covers 13 residues. DNA of the CDR3: TGTGCCAGCAGTGAGACCGGATACTATGGCTACACCTTC. Protein product: CASSETGYYGYTF.

This clonotype was counted a few times. The chain couples TRBV7-3 to TRBJ2-1; D is unclear. The CDR3 length is 14 residues. V was cut by 2 bases and J by 8 bases, with 13 bases left in between. Germline V lookup: CDR1 SGHTA, CDR2 FQGTGA. The CDR3 coding sequence is TGTGCCAGCAGCTTATCGGTGCAGGTGCATGAGCAGTTCTTC. Translated: CASSLSVQVHEQFF.

The sample holds a few counts of this clonotype. The V call is TRBV5-1, the J call TRBJ2-5; D is uncertain. Germline CDR1 reads SGHRS; CDR2 reads YFSETQ. The CDR3 has 12 amino acids. V was cut by 0 bases and J by 9 bases, with 9 bases left in between. The CDR3 bases are TGCGCCAGCAGCTTGGGGGCAATGCCCCAGTACTTC. This gives the protein CASSLGAMPQYF.

The chain joins TRBV5-5 to TRBJ2-1; tentatively, D is TRBD2 (6 bases). CDR1 and CDR2 (germline): SGHKS, YYEKEE (reference sequence). V was cut by 4 bases and J by 9 bases, with 14 bases left in between. The CDR3 consists of 13 residues. The CDR3 DNA reads TGTGCCAGCAGCGGGGTCGCCGGGAGTGAGCAGTTCTTC. Translated: CASSGVAGSEQFF.

The rearrangement joins TRBV20-1 to TRBJ2-2; no clear D gene. CDR3 size: 12 residues. The germline CDR1 and CDR2 sequences are DFQATT and SNEGSKA (reference sequence). V shed 6 bases and J shed 1 base, with 6 bases lying between them. The CDR3 region has the DNA TGCAGTGCGCGGTGGAACACCGGGGAGCTGTTTTTT. Translating it yields CSARWNTGELFF.

This clonotype was observed a few times. The rearrangement joins TRBV29-1 to TRBJ2-2; a weak D match, TRBD1 (6 bases). The CDR3 length is 16 residues. The germline CDR1 and CDR2 sequences are SQVTM and ANQGSEA. V dropped 6 bases and J dropped 3 bases, with 20 bases sitting between them. CDR3 nucleotide sequence: TGCAGCGTGGACGTTTCGGGGCAGGGGTACACCGGGGAGCTGTTTTTT. Protein: CSVDVSGQGYTGELFF.

This clonotype was seen a few times. The V and J genes are TRBV24-1 and TRBJ2-2; 8 bases line up with TRBD1. The CDR3 sequence is 16 residues long. V lost 2 bases, J lost 1 base, and 2 bases stayed unmatched. Germline values: CDR1 KGHDR, CDR2 SFDVKD. CDR3 loop: CATSDSGTGNTGELFF. CDR3 DNA: TGTGCCACCAGTGATTCCGGGACAGGGAACACCGGGGAGCTGTTTTTT.

This clonotype was counted between two and nine times. The chain carries TRBV20-1 and TRBJ2-7, with TRBD2 identical over 8 bases. The germline gives CDR1 DFQATT, CDR2 SNEGSKA (reference sequence). J gave up 3 bases and V 4 bases, and 5 bases lay outside the gene matches. This CDR3 comprises 13 residues. In DNA, the CDR3 is TGCAGTGCTACACTAGCGGAACTCTACGAGCAGTACTTC. As protein: CSATLAELYEQYF.

In this sample, this clonotype turned up many times. The CDR3 region is CASSQDHSWEQYF. The CDR3 coding sequence is TGTGCCAGCAGCCAAGATCACTCTTGGGAGCAGTACTTC. This chain connects TRBV3-1 to TRBJ2-7; D uncertain. V was trimmed by 0 bases and J by 7 bases, leaving 10 bases between them. The CDR3 runs to 13 residues. Germline V gene sequence: CDR1 LGHDT, CDR2 YNNKEL (reference sequence).

This clonotype showed up just a few times. The CDR3 sequence is CASSLKGASTDTQYF. The CDR3 region has the DNA TGTGCCAGCAGCTTAAAGGGCGCAAGCACAGATACGCAGTATTTT. V usage is TRBV7-9 and J usage is TRBJ2-3, with no clear D. Per germline, CDR1 SEHNR and CDR2 FQNEAQ (reference sequence). The CDR3 covers 15 residues. With 2 bases removed from V and 0 bases from J, the gap between germline ends came to 9 bases.

In its sample, this clonotype was seen a few times. The genes are TRBV7-3 and TRBJ2-2, with D maybe TRBD1 (6 bases). The length of the CDR3 is 16 residues. V was pared by 5 bases and J by 4 bases, with 17 bases between. CDR1 and CDR2 (germline): SGHTA, FQGTGA. CDR3 loop: CASSPGTLPGTGELFF. The CDR3 bases are TGTGCCAGCAGCCCCGGGACACTTCCCGGCACCGGGGAGCTGTTTTTT.

The table lists this clonotype with a few counts. This chain links TRBV3-1 with TRBJ2-1, with 9 bases that match TRBD2. This CDR3 region has 17 residues. V trimming: 3 bases; J trimming: 4 bases; junction bases outside the gene matches: 10. Germline CDR1 is LGHDT and CDR2 is YNNKEL (reference sequence). CDR3 coding DNA: TGTGCCAGCAGCCACATAAGAGGGCGGGAGGGGTACAATGAGCAGTTCTTC. Residues: CASSHIRGREGYNEQFF.

This clonotype was observed many times. Sequence at one end of the junction differs from germline and may be a read error. This chain links TRBV5-1 with TRBJ1-1; D possibly corresponds to TRBD1 (6 bases). The CDR3 spans 13 residues. Germline values: CDR1 SGHRS, CDR2 YFSETQ. The CDR3 coding sequence is TGTGCCAGCAGCTCGACAGGGAACACTGAAGCTTTCTTT. This encodes CASSSTGNTEAFF. Using reference TRBV5-1 and TRBJ1-1 for the parts outside the CDR3, the full variable domain is KAGVTQTPRYLIKTRGQQVTLSCSPISGHRSVSWYQQTPGQGLQFLFEYFSETQRNKGNFPGRFSGRQFSNSRSEMNVSTLELGDSALYLCASSSTGNTEAFFGQGTRLTVV.

This clonotype was seen ten or more times. The chain carries TRBV15 and TRBJ2-2, with D perhaps matching TRBD2 (6 bases). This CDR3 has 15 residues. The V end was cut by 0 bases, the J end by 4 bases, with 9 bases between. Germline assignment: CDR1 LNHNV and CDR2 YYDKDF (reference sequence). CDR3 sequence (DNA): TGTGCCACCAGCAGAGATGGGAGGCCCACCGGGGAGCTGTTTTTT. This sequence encodes CATSRDGRPTGELFF.

This clonotype was seen many times. This chain joins TRBV29-1 and TRBJ1-2; a weak D match, TRBD1 (6 bases). Germline V CDR1 and CDR2: SQVTM, ANQGSEA. The CDR3 totals 13 residues. Trimming took off 3 bases at V and 5 bases at J, with 13 bases between the two ends. CDR3 sequence reads: CSVEWGLEYGYTF. In nucleotides, the CDR3 is TGCAGCGTTGAGTGGGGGCTGGAATATGGCTACACCTTC.